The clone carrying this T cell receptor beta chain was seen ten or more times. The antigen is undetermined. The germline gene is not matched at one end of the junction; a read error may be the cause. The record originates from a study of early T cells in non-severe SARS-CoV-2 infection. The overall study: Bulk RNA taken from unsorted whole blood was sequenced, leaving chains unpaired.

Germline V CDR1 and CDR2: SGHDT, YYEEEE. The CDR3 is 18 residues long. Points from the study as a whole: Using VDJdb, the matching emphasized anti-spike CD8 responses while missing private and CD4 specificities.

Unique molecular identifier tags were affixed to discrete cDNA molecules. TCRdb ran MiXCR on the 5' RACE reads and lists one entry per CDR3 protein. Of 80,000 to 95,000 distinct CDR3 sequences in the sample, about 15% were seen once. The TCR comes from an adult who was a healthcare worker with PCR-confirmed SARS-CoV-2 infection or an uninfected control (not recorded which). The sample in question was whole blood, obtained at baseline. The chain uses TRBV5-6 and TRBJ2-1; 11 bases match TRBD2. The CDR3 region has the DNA TGTGCCAGCAGCTTGGGGGCTTTCGGGACTAGCGGAAGCAATGAGCAGTCCTTC. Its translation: CASSLGAFGTSGSNEQSF. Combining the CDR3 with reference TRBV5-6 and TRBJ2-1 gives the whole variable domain DAGVTQSPTHLIKTRGQQVTLRCSPKSGHDTVSWYQQALGQGPQFIFQYYEEEERQRGNFPDRFSGHQFPNYSSELNVNALLLGDSALYLCASSLGAFGTSGSNEQSFGPGTRLTVL.